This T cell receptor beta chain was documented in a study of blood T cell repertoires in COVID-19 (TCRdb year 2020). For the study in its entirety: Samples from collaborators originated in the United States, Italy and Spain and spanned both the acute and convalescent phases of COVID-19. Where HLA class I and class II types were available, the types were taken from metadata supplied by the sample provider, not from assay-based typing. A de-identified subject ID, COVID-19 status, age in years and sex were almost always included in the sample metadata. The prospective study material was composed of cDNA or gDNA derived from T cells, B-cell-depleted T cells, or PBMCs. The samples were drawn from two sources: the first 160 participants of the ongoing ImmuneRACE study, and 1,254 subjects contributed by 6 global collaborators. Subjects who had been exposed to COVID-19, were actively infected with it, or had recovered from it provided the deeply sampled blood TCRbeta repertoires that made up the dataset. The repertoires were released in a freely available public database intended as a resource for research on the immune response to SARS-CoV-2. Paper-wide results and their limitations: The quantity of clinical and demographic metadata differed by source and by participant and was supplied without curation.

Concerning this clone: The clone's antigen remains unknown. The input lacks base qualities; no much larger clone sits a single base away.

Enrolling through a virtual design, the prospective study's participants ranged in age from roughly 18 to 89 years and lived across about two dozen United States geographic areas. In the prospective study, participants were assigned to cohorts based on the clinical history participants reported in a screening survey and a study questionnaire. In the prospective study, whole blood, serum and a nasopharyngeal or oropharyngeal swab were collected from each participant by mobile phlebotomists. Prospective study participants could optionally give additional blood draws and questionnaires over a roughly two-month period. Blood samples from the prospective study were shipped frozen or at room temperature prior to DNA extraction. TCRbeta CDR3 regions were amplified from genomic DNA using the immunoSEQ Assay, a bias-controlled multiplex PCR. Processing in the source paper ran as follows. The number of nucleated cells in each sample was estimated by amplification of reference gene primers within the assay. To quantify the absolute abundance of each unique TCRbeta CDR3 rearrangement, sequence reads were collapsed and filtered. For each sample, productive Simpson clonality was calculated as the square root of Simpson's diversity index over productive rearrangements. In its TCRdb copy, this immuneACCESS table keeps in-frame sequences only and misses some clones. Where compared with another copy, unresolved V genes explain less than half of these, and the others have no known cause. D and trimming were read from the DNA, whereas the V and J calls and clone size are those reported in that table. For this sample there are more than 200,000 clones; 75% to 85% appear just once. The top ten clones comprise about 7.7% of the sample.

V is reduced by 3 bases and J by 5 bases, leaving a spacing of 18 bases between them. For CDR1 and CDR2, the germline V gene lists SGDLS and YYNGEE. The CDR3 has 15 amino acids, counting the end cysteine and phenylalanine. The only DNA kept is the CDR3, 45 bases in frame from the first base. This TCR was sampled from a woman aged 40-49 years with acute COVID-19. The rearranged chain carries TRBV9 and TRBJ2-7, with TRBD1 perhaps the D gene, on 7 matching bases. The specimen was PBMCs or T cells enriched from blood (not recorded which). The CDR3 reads CASSAGGQPPNEQYF. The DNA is TGTGCCAGCAGCGCCGGGGGACAGCCGCCGAACGAGCAGTACTTC.